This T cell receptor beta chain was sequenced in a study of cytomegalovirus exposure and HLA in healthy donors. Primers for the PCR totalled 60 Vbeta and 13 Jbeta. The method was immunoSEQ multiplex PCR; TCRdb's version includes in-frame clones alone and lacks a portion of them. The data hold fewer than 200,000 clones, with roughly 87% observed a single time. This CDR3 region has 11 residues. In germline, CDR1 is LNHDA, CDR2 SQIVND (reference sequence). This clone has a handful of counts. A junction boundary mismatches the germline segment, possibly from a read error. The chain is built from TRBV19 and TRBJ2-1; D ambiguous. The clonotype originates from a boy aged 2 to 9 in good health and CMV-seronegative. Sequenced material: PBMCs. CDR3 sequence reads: CARRRYNEQFF. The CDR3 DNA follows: TGTGCCCGTAGACGGTACAATGAGCAGTTCTTC.